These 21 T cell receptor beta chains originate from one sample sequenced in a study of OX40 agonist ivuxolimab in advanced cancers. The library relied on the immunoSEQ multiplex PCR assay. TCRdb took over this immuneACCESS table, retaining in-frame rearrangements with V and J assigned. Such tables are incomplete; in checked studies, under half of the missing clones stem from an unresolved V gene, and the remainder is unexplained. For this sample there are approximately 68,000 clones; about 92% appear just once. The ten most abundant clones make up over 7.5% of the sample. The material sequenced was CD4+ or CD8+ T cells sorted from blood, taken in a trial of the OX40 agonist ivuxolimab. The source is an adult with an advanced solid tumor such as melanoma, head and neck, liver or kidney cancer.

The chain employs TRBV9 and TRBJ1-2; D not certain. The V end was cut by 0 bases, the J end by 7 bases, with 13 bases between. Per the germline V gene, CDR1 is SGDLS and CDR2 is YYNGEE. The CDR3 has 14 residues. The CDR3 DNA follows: TGTGCCAGCAGCGTAGGTCGGCAGGTGGGTGGCTACACCTTC. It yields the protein CASSVGRQVGGYTF.

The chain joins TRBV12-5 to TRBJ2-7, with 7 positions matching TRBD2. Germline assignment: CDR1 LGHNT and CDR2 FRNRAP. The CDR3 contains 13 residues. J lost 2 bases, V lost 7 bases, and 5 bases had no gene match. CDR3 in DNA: TGTGCTAGTGCCCTTGGGGGGGCCTACGAGCAGTACTTC. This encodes CASALGGAYEQYF.

DNA of the CDR3: TGTGCCAGCAGCTTAGGCCCTAGCTTTGGCACAGATACGCAGTATTTT. Protein product: CASSLGPSFGTDTQYF. This sequence joins TRBV7-2 and TRBJ2-3; D is possibly TRBD2 (5 bases). V lost 1 base and J 1 base, leaving 12 bases between the germline ends. There are 16 residues in the CDR3. Germline CDR1 SGHTA, CDR2 FQGNSA.

The chain's CDR3 is CASSLEGGSGLRNEQFF. The DNA for the CDR3 is TGTGCCAGCAGCTTGGAAGGGGGATCGGGACTACGGAATGAGCAGTTCTTC. The chain carries TRBV5-6 and TRBJ2-1; D possibly corresponds to TRBD2 (7 bases). Germline lookup yields CDR1 SGHDT and CDR2 YYEEEE. V dropped 0 bases and J dropped 7 bases, with 20 bases sitting between them. The CDR3 sequence is 17 residues long.

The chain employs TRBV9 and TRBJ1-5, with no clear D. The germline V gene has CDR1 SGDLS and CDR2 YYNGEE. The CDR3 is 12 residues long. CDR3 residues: CDDGPSRQPQHF. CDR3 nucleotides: TGTGACGACGGTCCCTCGAGGCAGCCCCAGCATTTT.

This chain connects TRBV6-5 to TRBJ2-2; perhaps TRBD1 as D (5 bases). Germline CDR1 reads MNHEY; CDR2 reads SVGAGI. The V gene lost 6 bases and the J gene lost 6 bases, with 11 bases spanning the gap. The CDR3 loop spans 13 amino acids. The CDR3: CASSVGAAGELFF. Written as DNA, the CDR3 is TGTGCCAGCAGCGTAGGGGCGGCCGGGGAGCTGTTTTTT.

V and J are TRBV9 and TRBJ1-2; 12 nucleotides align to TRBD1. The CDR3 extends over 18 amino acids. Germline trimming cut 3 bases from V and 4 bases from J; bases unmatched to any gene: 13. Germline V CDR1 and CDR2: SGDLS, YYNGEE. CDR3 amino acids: CASSGTGTGGSDPYGYTF. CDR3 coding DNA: TGTGCCAGCAGCGGCACCGGGACAGGGGGCTCAGATCCCTATGGCTACACCTTC.

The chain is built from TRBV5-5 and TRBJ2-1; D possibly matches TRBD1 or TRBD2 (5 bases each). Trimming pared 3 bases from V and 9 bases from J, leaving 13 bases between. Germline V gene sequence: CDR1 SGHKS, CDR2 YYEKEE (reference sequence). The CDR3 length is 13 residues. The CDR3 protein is CASSSILGGEQFF. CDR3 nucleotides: TGTGCCAGCAGCTCAATACTTGGGGGTGAGCAGTTCTTC.

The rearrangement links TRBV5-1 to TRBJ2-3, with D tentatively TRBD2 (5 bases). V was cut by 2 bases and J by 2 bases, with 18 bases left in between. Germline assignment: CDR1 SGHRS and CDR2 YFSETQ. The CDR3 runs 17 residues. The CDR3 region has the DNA TGCGCCAGCAGCTTCATGCCAACTCTAGCAACCACAGATACGCAGTATTTT. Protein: CASSFMPTLATTDTQYF.

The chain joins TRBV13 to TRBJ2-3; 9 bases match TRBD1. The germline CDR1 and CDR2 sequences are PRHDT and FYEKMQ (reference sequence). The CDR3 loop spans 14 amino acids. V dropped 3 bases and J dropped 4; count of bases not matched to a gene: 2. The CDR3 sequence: CASSLGQGSDTQYF. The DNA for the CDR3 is TGTGCCAGCAGCTTGGGACAGGGATCAGATACGCAGTATTTT. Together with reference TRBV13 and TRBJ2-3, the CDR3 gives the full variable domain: AAGVIQSPRHLIKEKRETATLKCYPIPRHDTVYWYQQGPGQDPQFLISFYEKMQSDKGSIPDRFSAQQFSDYHSELNMSSLELGDSALYFCASSLGQGSDTQYFGPGTRLTVL.

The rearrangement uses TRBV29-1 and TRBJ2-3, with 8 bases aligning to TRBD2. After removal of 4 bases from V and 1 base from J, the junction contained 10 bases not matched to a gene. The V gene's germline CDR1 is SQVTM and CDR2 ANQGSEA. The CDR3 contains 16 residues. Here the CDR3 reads CSVAGGAVGGTDTQYF. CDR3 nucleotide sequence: TGCAGCGTTGCGGGGGGGGCAGTCGGTGGCACAGATACGCAGTATTTT.

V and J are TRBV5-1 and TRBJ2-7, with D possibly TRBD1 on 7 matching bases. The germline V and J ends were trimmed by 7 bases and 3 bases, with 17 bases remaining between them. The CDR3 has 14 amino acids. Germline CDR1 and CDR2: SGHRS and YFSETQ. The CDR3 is CASAYRGGNYEQYF. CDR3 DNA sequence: TGCGCCAGCGCGTACAGGGGAGGAAACTACGAGCAGTACTTC.

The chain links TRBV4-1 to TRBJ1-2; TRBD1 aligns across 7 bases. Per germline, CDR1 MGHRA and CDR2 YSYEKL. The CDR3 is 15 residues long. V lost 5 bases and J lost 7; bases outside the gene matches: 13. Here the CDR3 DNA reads TGCGCCAGCAGCTTAACCGGGACAGAGGGCGCTGGCTACACCTTC. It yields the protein CASSLTGTEGAGYTF.

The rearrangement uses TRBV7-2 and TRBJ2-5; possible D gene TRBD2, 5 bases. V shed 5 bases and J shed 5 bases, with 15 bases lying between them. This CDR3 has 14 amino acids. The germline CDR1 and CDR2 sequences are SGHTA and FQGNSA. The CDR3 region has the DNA TGTGCCAGCAGCCCTAGCCCCCTGTGGGAGACCCAGTACTTC. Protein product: CASSPSPLWETQYF.

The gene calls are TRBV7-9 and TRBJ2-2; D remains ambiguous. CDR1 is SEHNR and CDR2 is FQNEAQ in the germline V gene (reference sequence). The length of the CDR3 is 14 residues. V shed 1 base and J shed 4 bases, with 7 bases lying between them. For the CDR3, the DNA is TGTGCCAGCAGCTTAGTCATGAGCACCGGGGAGCTGTTTTTT. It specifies CASSLVMSTGELFF.

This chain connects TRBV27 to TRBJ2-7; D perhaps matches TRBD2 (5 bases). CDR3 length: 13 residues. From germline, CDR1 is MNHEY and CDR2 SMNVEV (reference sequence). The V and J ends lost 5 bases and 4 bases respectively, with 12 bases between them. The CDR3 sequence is CASSPAEGYEQYF. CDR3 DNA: TGTGCCAGCAGTCCCGCCGAGGGATACGAGCAGTACTTC.

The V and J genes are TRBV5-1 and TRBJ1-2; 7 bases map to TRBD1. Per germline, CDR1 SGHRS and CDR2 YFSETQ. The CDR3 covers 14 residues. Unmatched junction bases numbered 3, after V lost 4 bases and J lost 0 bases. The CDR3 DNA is TGCGCCAGCAGCCGGGACAGACCTAACTATGGCTACACCTTC. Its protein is CASSRDRPNYGYTF. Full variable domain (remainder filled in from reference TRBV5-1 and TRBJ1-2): KAGVTQTPRYLIKTRGQQVTLSCSPISGHRSVSWYQQTPGQGLQFLFEYFSETQRNKGNFPGRFSGRQFSNSRSEMNVSTLELGDSALYLCASSRDRPNYGYTFGSGTRLTVV.

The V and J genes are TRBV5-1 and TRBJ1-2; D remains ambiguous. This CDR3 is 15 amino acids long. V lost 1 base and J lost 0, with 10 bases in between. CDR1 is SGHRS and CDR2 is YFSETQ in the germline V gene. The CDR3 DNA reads TGCGCCAGCAGCTTGACCCCCGGGGCTAACTATGGCTACACCTTC. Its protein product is CASSLTPGANYGYTF.

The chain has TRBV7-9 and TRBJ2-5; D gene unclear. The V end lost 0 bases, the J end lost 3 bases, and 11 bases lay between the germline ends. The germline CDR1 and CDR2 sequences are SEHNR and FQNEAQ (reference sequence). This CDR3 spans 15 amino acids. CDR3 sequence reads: CASSLARTEEETQYF. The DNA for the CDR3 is TGTGCCAGCAGCTTAGCGCGTACAGAAGAAGAGACCCAGTACTTC. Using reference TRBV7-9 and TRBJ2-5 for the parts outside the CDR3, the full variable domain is DTGVSQNPRHKITKRGQNVTFRCDPISEHNRLYWYRQTLGQGPEFLTYFQNEAQLEKSRLLSDRFSAERPKGSFSTLEIQRTEQGDSAMYLCASSLARTEEETQYFGPGTRLLVL.

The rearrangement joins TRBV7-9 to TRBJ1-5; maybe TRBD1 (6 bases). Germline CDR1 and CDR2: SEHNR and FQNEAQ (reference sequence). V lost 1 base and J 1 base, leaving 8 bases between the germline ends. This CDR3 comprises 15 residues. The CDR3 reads CASSLDRESNQPQHF. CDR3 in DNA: TGTGCCAGCAGCTTAGACAGGGAGAGCAATCAGCCCCAGCATTTT.

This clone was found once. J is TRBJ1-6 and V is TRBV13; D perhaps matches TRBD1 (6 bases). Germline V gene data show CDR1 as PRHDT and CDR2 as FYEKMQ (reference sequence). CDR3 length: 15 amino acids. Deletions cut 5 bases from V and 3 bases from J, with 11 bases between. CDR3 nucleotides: TGTGCCAGCAGCCACCGGGACAACTATAATTCACCCCTCCACTTT. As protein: CASSHRDNYNSPLHF.